The entry below gives a single TCR beta chain sequence along with its context. The same CDR3 can be traced to other DNA sequences in this sample. Assay: immunoSEQ multiplex PCR; the TCRdb copy retains only in-frame clones and omits some. The sample has about 84,000 clones, roughly 90% seen once. All patients carried locally advanced or metastatic urothelial carcinoma. V lost 6 bases to trimming and J lost 3 bases; unmatched junction nucleotides: 2. Germline V CDR1 and CDR2: SGHAT, FQNNGV. The length of the CDR3 is 13 residues. The entry originates in a study of PD-L1 blockade in urothelial cancer. About the study: It was in the mid-2010s that patients started atezolizumab at 1,200 mg intravenously every 3 weeks. A median around 150,000 T cells were found in blood samples.

The TCR comes from a man aged 60 to 69 with urothelial cancer. The source was PBMCs, collected around atezolizumab (anti-PD-L1) treatment. The gene calls are TRBV11-2 and TRBJ2-5, with 9 bases matching TRBD1. The CDR3, as DNA: TGTGCCAGCAGTCGGGACAGGGAAGAGACCCAGTACTTC. It codes for CASSRDREETQYF. Using reference TRBV11-2 and TRBJ2-5 for the parts outside the CDR3, the full variable domain is EAGVAQSPRYKIIEKRQSVAFWCNPISGHATLYWYQQILGQGPKLLIQFQNNGVVDDSQLPKDRFSAERLKGVDSTLKIQPAKLEDSAVYLCASSRDREETQYFGPGTRLLVL.